The clone carrying this TCR beta chain was observed once. Its antigen is unidentified. The germline CDR1 and CDR2 sequences are MDHEN and SYDVKM. V shed 5 bases and J shed 9 bases, with 14 bases lying between them. This CDR3 spans 13 amino acids. The sample originates from a study of T cell responses to AZD1222 COVID-19 vaccine. Looking at the study overall: Second-dose intervals near 4 or 12 weeks were combined. Study results and limitations: After the peak T cell response, and only then, were repertoires sampled. A reported finding is that nearly half of spike-specific TCRs target unmutated variant regions.

Data came from immunoSEQ multiplex PCR; TCRdb stores just in-frame clones and leaves some out. The data show roughly 140,000 clones, around 89% seen once. Source: peripheral blood, taken on day 0 of AZD1222 vaccination. The clonotype originates from an adult in good health. The genes are TRBV28 and TRBJ1-5; D gene unclear. CDR3 nucleotides: TGTGCCAGCAGTCACCCTTCGTTGGGGCCCCAGCATTTT. It specifies CASSHPSLGPQHF.